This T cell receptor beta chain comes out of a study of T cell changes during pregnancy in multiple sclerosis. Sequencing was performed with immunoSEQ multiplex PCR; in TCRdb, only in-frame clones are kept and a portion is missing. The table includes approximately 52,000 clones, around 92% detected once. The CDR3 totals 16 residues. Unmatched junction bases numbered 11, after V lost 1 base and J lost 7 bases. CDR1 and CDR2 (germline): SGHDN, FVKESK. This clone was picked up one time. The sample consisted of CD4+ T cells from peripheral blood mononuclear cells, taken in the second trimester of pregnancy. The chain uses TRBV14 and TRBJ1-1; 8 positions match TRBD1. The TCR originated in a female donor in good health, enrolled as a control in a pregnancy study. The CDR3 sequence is CASSQGKRQGSREAFF. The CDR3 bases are TGTGCCAGCAGCCAAGGGAAGAGACAGGGGAGTCGTGAAGCTTTCTTT. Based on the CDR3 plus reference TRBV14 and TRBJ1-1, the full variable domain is EAGVTQFPSHSVIEKGQTVTLRCDPISGHDNLYWYRRVMGKEIKFLLHFVKESKQDESGMPNNRFLAERTGGTYSTLKVQPAELEDSGVYFCASSQGKRQGSREAFFGQGTRLTVV.